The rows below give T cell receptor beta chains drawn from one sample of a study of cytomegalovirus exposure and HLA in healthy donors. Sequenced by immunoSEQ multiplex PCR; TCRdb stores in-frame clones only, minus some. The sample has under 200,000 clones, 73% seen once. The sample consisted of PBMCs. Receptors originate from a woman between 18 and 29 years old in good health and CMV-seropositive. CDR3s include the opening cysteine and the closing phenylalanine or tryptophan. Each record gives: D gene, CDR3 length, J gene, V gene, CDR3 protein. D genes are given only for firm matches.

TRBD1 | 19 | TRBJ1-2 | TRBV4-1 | CASSQEVGGQGKTRHGYTF
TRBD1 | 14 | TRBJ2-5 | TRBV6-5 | CASSFDRGQETQYF
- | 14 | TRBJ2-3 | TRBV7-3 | CASSSQGPGDTQYF
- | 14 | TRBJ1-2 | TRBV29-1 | CSADGAGTNYGYTF
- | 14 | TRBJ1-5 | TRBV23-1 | CASNQDRPNQPQHF
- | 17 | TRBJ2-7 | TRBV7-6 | CASSLGGVGGVIYEQYF
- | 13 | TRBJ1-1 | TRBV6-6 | CASSQPRGTEAFF
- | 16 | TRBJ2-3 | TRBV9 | CASSLGVGAHTDTQYF
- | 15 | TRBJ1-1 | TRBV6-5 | CASILKSGMNTEAFF
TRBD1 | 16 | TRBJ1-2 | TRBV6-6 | CASRSDRGPLRYGYTF
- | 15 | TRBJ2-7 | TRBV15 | CATSRARSYSYEQYF
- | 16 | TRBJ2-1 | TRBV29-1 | CSVEGLEGSSCNEQFF
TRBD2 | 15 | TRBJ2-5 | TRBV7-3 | CASSLSGGGKETQYF
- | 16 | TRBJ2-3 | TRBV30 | CAWRDQGGIDPDTQYF
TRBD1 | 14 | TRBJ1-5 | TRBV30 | CARSSGQGDQPQHF
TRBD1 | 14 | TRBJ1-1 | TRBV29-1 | CSVLNEQGRTEAFF
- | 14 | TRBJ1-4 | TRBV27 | CAIPTTDGGEKLFF
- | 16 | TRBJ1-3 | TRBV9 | CASSPEQVFSGNTIYF
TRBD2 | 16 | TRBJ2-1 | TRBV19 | CASSIDTSGIYNEQFF
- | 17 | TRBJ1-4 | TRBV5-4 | CASSRDPYREEGEKLFF
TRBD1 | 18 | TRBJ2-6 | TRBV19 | CASSIRDRAHSGANVLTF
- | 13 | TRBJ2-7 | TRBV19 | CASRQGLTYEQYF
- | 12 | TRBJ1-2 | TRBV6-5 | CASSYEGRGYTF
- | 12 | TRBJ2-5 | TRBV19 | CASNSGQETQYF